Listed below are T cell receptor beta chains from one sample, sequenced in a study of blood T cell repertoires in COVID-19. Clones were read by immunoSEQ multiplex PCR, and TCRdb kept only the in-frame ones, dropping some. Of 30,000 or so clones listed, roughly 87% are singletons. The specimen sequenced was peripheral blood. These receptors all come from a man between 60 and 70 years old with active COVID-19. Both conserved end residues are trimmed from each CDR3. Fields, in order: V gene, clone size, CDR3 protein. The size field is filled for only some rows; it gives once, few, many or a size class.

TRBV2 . ASSETPRSPLH
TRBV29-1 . SVTKTSGGAGELF
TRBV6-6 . ASSYSGADSEQF
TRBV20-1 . SATRWEQY
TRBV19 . ASSLGGARQETQY
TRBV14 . ASGLVGDNEQF
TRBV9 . ASSVGAGGGELF
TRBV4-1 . ASSQEAGAGYT
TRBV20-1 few SASGDGTSGSEPLREQY
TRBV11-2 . ATRLDPGEQY
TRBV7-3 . ASSLSPGPYYGYT
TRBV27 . ASSYRDSGDEQY
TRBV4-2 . ASSQEIQAPNEKLF
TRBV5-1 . ASSLGRSDEKLF
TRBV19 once ASSHTLTGTGFYGYT
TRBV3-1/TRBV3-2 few ASRSPGGASPLH
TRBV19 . ASTPVTGDSPLH
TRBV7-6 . ASGGDRGYEQY
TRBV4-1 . ASSQAGQGYNSPLH
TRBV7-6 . ASSLSLRDPDTQY
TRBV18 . ASSPPSSGGHEQF
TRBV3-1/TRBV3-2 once ASHRAGELF
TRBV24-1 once ATSDPTGLAADTQY
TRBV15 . ATSRDRRPSGREDTQY
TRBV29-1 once SVALGVNQPQH
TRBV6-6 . ASSFHLETGYNEQF
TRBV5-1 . ASISSYEQY
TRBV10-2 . ASTWVGGTEAF
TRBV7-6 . ASSLGLAFEQF
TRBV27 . ASAGTGGNQPQH
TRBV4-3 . ASSQARQGINYGYT
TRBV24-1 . ATRPRNTDTQY
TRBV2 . ASSRLAGGVTQY
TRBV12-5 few ASGFGNGVDGYT
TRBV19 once ASPPEVGYLIYGYT
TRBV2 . ASSVPLSGTGIEKLF
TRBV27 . ATRGTRGGELF
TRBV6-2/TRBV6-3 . ASSSPRDRGRRGNQPQH
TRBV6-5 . ASSYRAGTYGYT
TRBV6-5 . ASSSPTSPRDTQY
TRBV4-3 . ASSQDSRGGTDTQY
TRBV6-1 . ASSERGTNEKLF
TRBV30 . AWSKGAGAYNEQF